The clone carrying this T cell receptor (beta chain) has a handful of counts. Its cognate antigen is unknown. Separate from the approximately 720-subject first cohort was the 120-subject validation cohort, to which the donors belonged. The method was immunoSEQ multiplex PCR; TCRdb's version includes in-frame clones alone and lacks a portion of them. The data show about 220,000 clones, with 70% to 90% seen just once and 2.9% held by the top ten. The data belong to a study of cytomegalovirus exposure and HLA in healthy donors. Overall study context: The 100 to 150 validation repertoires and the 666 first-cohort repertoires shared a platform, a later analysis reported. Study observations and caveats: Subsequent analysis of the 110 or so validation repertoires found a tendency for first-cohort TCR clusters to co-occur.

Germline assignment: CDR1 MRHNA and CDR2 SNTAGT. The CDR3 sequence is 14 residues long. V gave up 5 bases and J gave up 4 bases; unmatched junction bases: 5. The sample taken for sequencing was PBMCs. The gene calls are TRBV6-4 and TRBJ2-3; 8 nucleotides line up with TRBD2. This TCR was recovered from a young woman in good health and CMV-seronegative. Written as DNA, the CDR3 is TGTGCCAGCAGTCACGGGAGGGGTGCAGATACGCAGTATTTT. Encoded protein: CASSHGRGADTQYF.